This T cell receptor (beta chain) is from a study of cytomegalovirus exposure and HLA in healthy donors. Study-wide findings and caveats: CMV serostatus was the sole immune exposure information available. Reportedly, a later analysis found an Asian-associated ancestry cluster had fewer N-insertions than the approximately 700-donor mean. Data from an earlier analysis indicated that most TCR beta V segments were productive either about 87% or about 30% of the time.

Remarks on this clone: Its cognate antigen is unknown.

CDR3 length: 17 amino acids. Trimming cost V 6 bases and J 0 bases, with 20 bases left between them. PCR was performed using 60 Vbeta and 13 Jbeta primers. The table came from immunoSEQ multiplex PCR; TCRdb's copy has only in-frame clones and leaves some out. The sample gives 100,000 to 150,000 clones, about 70% of which show up once; 2.6% is in the top ten. This clonotype originated in a woman aged 60-75 years in good health and CMV-seropositive. Sequenced input: PBMCs. The rearrangement uses TRBV23-1 and TRBJ1-2; tentatively, D is TRBD1 (6 bases). TRBV23-1 is noted as an ORF with a role that remains uncertain. CDR3 nucleotides: TGCGCCAGCAGACCAAGTGAAACAGGGAGGGCTAACTATGGCTACACCTTC. Its translation: CASRPSETGRANYGYTF.